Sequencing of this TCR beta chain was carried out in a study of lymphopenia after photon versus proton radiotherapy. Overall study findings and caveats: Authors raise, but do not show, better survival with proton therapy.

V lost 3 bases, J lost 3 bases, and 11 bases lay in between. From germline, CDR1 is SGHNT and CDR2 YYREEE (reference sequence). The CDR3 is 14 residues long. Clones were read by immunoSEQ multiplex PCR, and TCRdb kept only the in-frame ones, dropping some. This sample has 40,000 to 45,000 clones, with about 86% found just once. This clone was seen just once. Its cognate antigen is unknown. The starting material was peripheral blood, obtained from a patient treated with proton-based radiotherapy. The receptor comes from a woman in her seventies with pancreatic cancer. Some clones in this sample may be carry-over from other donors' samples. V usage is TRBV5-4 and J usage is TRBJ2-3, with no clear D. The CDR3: CASSWGSETDTQYF. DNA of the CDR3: TGTGCCAGCAGCTGGGGATCAGAGACAGATACGCAGTATTTT.